Below, 31 T cell receptor beta chains from the same sample are listed, as sequenced in a study of Graves' ophthalmopathy and Graves' hyperthyroidism. Amplifying from RNA transcripts, the study obtained TCR beta CDR3 regions. First-round RT-PCR used HTBI primers; second-round multiplex PCR followed. Via MiXCR, TCRdb re-called the multiplex PCR reads, giving one row per CDR3 protein. The sample has roughly 480,000 distinct CDR3 sequences; 14% are singletons. The material sequenced was blood. Source of these receptors: a woman in her thirties with Graves' ophthalmopathy.

The chain recombines TRBV5-8 with TRBJ1-1, with D unresolved. The germline gives CDR1 SGHTS, CDR2 YDEGEE. Trimming removed 5 bases from V and 1 base from J, with 12 bases in between. The CDR3 totals 14 residues. The chain's CDR3 is CASRALWGNTEAFF. The CDR3 nucleotides are TGTGCCAGCAGGGCACTGTGGGGGAACACTGAAGCTTTCTTT.

This clonotype was seen many times. The rearrangement uses TRBV2 and TRBJ1-5; D is ambiguous. Germline assignment: CDR1 SNHLY and CDR2 FYNNEI. V lost 6 bases, J lost 4 bases, and 16 bases lay in between. The CDR3 consists of 15 residues. The CDR3 sequence is CASSPGSQPNQPQHF. The CDR3 bases are TGTGCCAGCAGCCCGGGATCTCAACCAAATCAGCCCCAGCATTTT. Variable domain in full (rest from reference TRBV2 and TRBJ1-5): EPEVTQTPSHQVTQMGQEVILRCVPISNHLYFYWYRQILGQKVEFLVSFYNNEISEKSEIFDDQFSVERPDGSNFTLKIRSTKLEDSAMYFCASSPGSQPNQPQHFGDGTRLSIL.

This clonotype came up many times. The gene calls are TRBV6-4 and TRBJ2-2, with 7 nucleotides matching TRBD2. This CDR3 comprises 15 residues. Germline values: CDR1 MRHNA, CDR2 SNTAGT. The J segment lost 6 bases and the V segment lost 2 bases, leaving 6 bases of the junction unmatched. The CDR3 loop is CASSDGSGKAGELFF. For the CDR3, the DNA is TGTGCCAGCAGTGACGGGAGCGGGAAGGCCGGGGAGCTGTTTTTT.

This clonotype was observed at least ten times. The CDR3 DNA reads TGTGCCAGCAGTTACAGGGGAGAGGCTCAGCCCCAGCATTTT. It yields the protein CASSYRGEAQPQHF. The chain uses TRBV6-5 and TRBJ1-5; D possibly corresponds to TRBD1 (5 bases). The CDR3 covers 14 residues. Trimming stripped 2 bases from V and 6 bases from J, with 11 bases between. CDR1 is MNHEY, CDR2 SVGAGI, per germline.

This clonotype was counted many times. The chain has TRBV19 and TRBJ1-2; tentatively, D is TRBD1 (5 bases). The V and J ends lost 6 bases and 9 bases respectively, with 20 bases between them. This CDR3 region has 14 residues. Germline assignment: CDR1 LNHDA and CDR2 SQIVND (reference sequence). The CDR3: CASSRARDSPRYTF. In DNA form, the CDR3 reads TGTGCCAGTAGCCGGGCTCGGGACTCCCCCCGCTACACCTTC.

Details on this clonotype: This may come from a read error, since a much larger clone is one base off. This likely comes from a read error, as the CDR3 has no conserved phenylalanine or tryptophan at its end. The chain joins TRBV6-2 or TRBV6-3 to TRBJ1-5; D is uncertain. CDR3 length: 13 residues. Germline V gene lookup returns CDR1 MNHEY and CDR2 SVGEGT. V lost 6 bases and J lost 0, with 6 bases in between. CDR3 amino acids: CASSQDSNQPQHL. In DNA, the CDR3 is TGTGCCAGCAGCCAGGATAGCAATCAGCCCCAGCATTTG.

This clonotype has at least ten counts. V and J are TRBV10-3 and TRBJ2-7; perhaps TRBD1 as D (6 bases). From germline, CDR1 is ENHRY and CDR2 SYGVKD. The CDR3 is 15 amino acids. V was cut by 10 bases and J by 0 bases, with 19 bases left in between. The CDR3 bases are TGTGCCACCCATCGGACAGCCGGTTCCTCCTACGAGCAGTACTTC. It is translated as CATHRTAGSSYEQYF.

In its sample, this clonotype was seen many times. The V call is TRBV24-1, the J call TRBJ1-2, with 9 bases fitting TRBD1. Losses at the gene ends were 2 bases for V and 6 bases for J; bases not matched to a gene: 6. In germline, CDR1 is KGHDR, CDR2 SFDVKD. The CDR3 covers 15 residues. The CDR3 spells CATSDSPGTGHGYTF. CDR3 DNA sequence: TGTGCCACCAGTGATTCACCCGGGACAGGGCATGGCTACACCTTC.

This clonotype was seen many times. This rearrangement joins TRBV28 to TRBJ2-7, with D possibly being TRBD2 (5 bases). V lost 8 bases, J lost 7 bases, and 12 bases lay in between. The germline CDR1 and CDR2 sequences are MDHEN and SYDVKM. The CDR3 is 11 amino acids. CDR3 region: CASLAPGEQYF. As DNA, the CDR3 is TGTGCCAGCCTAGCCCCGGGGGAGCAGTACTTC.

Concerning this clonotype: The CDR3 does not end in the conserved phenylalanine or tryptophan, so this is likely a read error. V usage is TRBV20-1 and J usage is TRBJ2-7; D possibly uses TRBD1 or TRBD2 (5 bases each). This CDR3 region has 14 residues. Per germline, CDR1 DFQATT and CDR2 SNEGSKA (reference sequence). With 6 bases removed from V and 8 bases from J, the gap between germline ends came to 23 bases. The CDR3: CSAPERPGTKQQYL. The CDR3, as DNA: TGCAGTGCCCCGGAGCGCCCCGGGACGAAGCAGCAGTACCTC.

This clonotype has a count of ten or more. This sequence joins TRBV6-1 and TRBJ2-5; TRBD2 aligns across 11 bases. Unmatched junction bases numbered 9, after V lost 10 bases and J lost 5 bases. The germline gives CDR1 MNHNS, CDR2 SASEGT. The CDR3 runs to 14 residues. The CDR3 DNA sequence: TGTGCCACCACAACTAGCGGGAGAAGGGAGACCCAGTACTTC. It translates to CATTTSGRRETQYF.

At least ten counts were recorded for this clonotype. The rearrangement links TRBV12-3 or TRBV12-4 to TRBJ2-5, with 7 bases identical to TRBD1. The CDR3 is 15 residues long. The trim removed 4 bases at V and 2 bases at J, leaving 7 bases unmatched. The CDR3 protein is CASSSTRDRQETQYF. The CDR3 nucleotides read TGTGCCAGCAGTTCAACACGGGACAGACAAGAGACCCAGTACTTC.

This clonotype was detected only a few times. The gene calls are TRBV7-2 and TRBJ2-6; tentatively, D is TRBD1 (6 bases). Per the germline V gene, CDR1 is SGHTA and CDR2 is FQGNSA. This CDR3 comprises 15 residues. Trimming stripped 2 bases from V and 2 bases from J, with 7 bases between. The CDR3 is CASSLRTAGANVLTF. CDR3 nucleotide sequence: TGTGCCAGCAGCTTAAGGACAGCTGGGGCCAACGTCCTGACTTTC.

This clonotype was seen many times. V usage is TRBV7-2 and J usage is TRBJ1-2; D uncertain. The CDR3 is 14 residues long. The V gene lost 8 bases and the J gene lost 2 bases, with 15 bases spanning the gap. Germline lookup yields CDR1 SGHTA and CDR2 FQGNSA. CDR3 loop: CASSRSTSNYGYTF. Written as DNA, the CDR3 is TGTGCCAGCTCCCGGTCGACTTCAAACTATGGCTACACCTTC.

This clonotype was counted only a few times. The chain links TRBV18 to TRBJ1-2, with 7 positions matching TRBD1. Germline CDR1 and CDR2: KGHSH and LQKENI. CDR3 length equals 13 residues. Trimming at V came to 0 bases and at J to 6 bases, leaving 1 base not matched to a gene. The CDR3 spells CASSPPGTDGYTF. The CDR3 nucleotides read TGTGCCAGCTCACCACCGGGGACAGATGGCTACACCTTC.

This clonotype was counted at least ten times. V gene TRBV6-5 combines with J gene TRBJ2-7; tentatively, D is TRBD2 (5 bases). From germline, CDR1 is MNHEY and CDR2 SVGAGI. The CDR3 spans 13 residues. Deletions cut 2 bases from V and 3 bases from J, with 8 bases between. DNA for the CDR3: TGTGCCAGCAGTTACGGACTCAACTACGAGCAGTACTTC. Its translation: CASSYGLNYEQYF.

This rearrangement joins TRBV6-2 or TRBV6-3 to TRBJ2-7; a weak D match, TRBD2 (6 bases). Per the germline V gene, CDR1 is MNHEY and CDR2 is SVGEGT. This CDR3 region has 15 residues. CDR3 residues: CGSSWRDYQPYEQYF. The CDR3 coding sequence is TGTGGCAGTAGTTGGAGGGATTACCAACCCTACGAGCAGTACTTC.

In its sample, this clonotype was seen many times. The chain has TRBV19 and TRBJ1-2; D is possibly TRBD1 (6 bases). The CDR3 spans 16 residues. CDR1 and CDR2 (germline): LNHDA, SQIVND (reference sequence). The V end was cut by 1 base, the J end by 4 bases, with 16 bases between. The CDR3 nucleotides read TGTGCCAGTAGTATAGGATCGACAGGTCTGGGCTATGGCTACACCTTC. This encodes CASSIGSTGLGYGYTF. Full variable domain (remainder filled in from reference TRBV19 and TRBJ1-2): DGGITQSPKYLFRKEGQNVTLSCEQNLNHDAMYWYRQDPGQGLRLIYYSQIVNDFQKGDIAEGYSVSREKKESFPLTVTSAQKNPTAFYLCASSIGSTGLGYGYTFGSGTRLTVV.

This clonotype has at least ten counts. The chain is built from TRBV2 and TRBJ2-6; D is unclear. The CDR3 runs to 15 residues. CDR1 is SNHLY, CDR2 FYNNEI, per germline. Trimming shortened V by 1 base and J by 0 bases, and 4 bases separated the two germline ends. CDR3 nucleotides: TGTGCCAGCAGTGAAGTAGTCTCTGGGGCCAACGTCCTGACTTTC. Residues: CASSEVVSGANVLTF.

There are many counts of this clonotype. V gene TRBV7-8 combines with J gene TRBJ2-2; tentatively, D is TRBD1 (5 bases). Germline V gene lookup returns CDR1 SGHVS and CDR2 FQNEAQ. Trimming removed 4 bases from V and 6 bases from J, with 9 bases in between. The CDR3 sequence is 13 residues long. CDR3 sequence reads: CASSSVRAGELFF. The CDR3 nucleotides read TGTGCCAGCAGCTCAGTCAGGGCCGGGGAGCTGTTTTTT.

V usage is TRBV2 and J usage is TRBJ1-1; 7 positions match TRBD1. The length of the CDR3 is 13 residues. Losses at the gene ends were 3 bases for V and 6 bases for J; bases not matched to a gene: 4. The germline V gene has CDR1 SNHLY and CDR2 FYNNEI. Here the CDR3 reads CASSEETGSEAFF. CDR3 in DNA: TGTGCCAGCAGTGAGGAGACAGGGTCTGAAGCTTTCTTT.

This clonotype has ten or more counts. The rearrangement links TRBV7-8 to TRBJ2-2; D not resolved. Germline V gene lookup returns CDR1 SGHVS and CDR2 FQNEAQ. V dropped 1 base and J dropped 6 bases, with 21 bases sitting between them. This CDR3 is built from 18 residues. The CDR3 is CASSLVWRDSLPAGELFF. For the CDR3, the DNA is TGTGCCAGCAGCTTAGTATGGCGCGACTCGCTACCAGCCGGGGAGCTGTTTTTT.

This clonotype was found many times. V is TRBV28 and J is TRBJ2-7; 8 positions match TRBD2. This CDR3 region has 13 residues. Germline values: CDR1 MDHEN, CDR2 SYDVKM. V shed 7 bases and J 4 bases; nucleotides not matched to a gene: 6. CDR3 sequence: CASTPGGGYEQYF. The CDR3, as DNA: TGTGCCAGCACCCCGGGGGGGGGTTACGAGCAGTACTTC. The variable domain in full, completed from reference TRBV28 and TRBJ2-7, reads DVKVTQSSRYLVKRTGEKVFLECVQDMDHENMFWYRQDPGLGLRLIYFSYDVKMKEKGDIPEGYSVSREKKERFSLILESASTNQTSMYLCASTPGGGYEQYFGPGTRLTVT.

This clonotype was counted only a few times. This chain uses TRBV20-1 with TRBJ2-7, with 13 bases fitting TRBD2. The length of the CDR3 is 14 residues. Germline V gene data show CDR1 as DFQATT and CDR2 as SNEGSKA (reference sequence). With V trimmed by 4 bases and J by 3 bases, 3 bases remained unmatched. CDR3 in DNA: TGCAGTGCTACCGGACTAGCGGGAGTCTACGAGCAGTACTTC. Translating it yields CSATGLAGVYEQYF.

The rearrangement uses TRBV2 and TRBJ2-2; 7 nucleotides align to TRBD1. Per germline, CDR1 SNHLY and CDR2 FYNNEI. The CDR3 is 14 residues long. The V segment lost 7 bases and the J segment 5 bases; nucleotides outside the gene matches: 7. CDR3 sequence: CASNDRVGTGELFF. The CDR3 region has the DNA TGTGCCAGCAACGACAGGGTGGGGACCGGGGAGCTGTTTTTT.

J is TRBJ1-1 and V is TRBV18; no clear D. The V end lost 3 bases, the J end lost 8 bases, and 16 bases lay between the germline ends. The CDR3 runs to 14 residues. Germline CDR1 KGHSH, CDR2 LQKENI. The CDR3 sequence: CASSPLDGNKEAFF. In nucleotides, the CDR3 is TGTGCCAGCTCACCTTTGGACGGAAATAAGGAAGCTTTCTTT. Complete variable domain (other parts from reference TRBV18 and TRBJ1-1): NAGVMQNPRHLVRRRGQEARLRCSPMKGHSHVYWYRQLPEEGLKFMVYLQKENIIDESGMPKERFSAEFPKEGPSILRIQQVVRGDSAAYFCASSPLDGNKEAFFGQGTRLTVV.

This clonotype was seen repeatedly, ten times or more. The chain links TRBV29-1 to TRBJ2-7; 8 nucleotides match TRBD1. The junction had 8 bases not matched to a gene; V was cut back by 7 bases and J by 3 bases. This CDR3 spans 13 amino acids. The germline gives CDR1 SQVTM, CDR2 ANQGSEA. The CDR3 coding sequence is TGCAGCGCCCTCGACAGGGGAAACTACGAGCAGTACTTC. This gives the protein CSALDRGNYEQYF.

This clonotype was detected a few times. The chain recombines TRBV6-1 with TRBJ2-5; 7 positions match TRBD2. CDR3 length equals 16 residues. The ends lost 5 bases at V and 2 bases at J; junction bases unmatched: 11. Germline V gene lookup returns CDR1 MNHNS and CDR2 SASEGT. The CDR3, as DNA: TGTGCCAGCAGTAGGACTAGTCCCAACACACAAGAGACCCAGTACTTC. Translated: CASSRTSPNTQETQYF.

This clonotype was seen repeatedly, ten times or more. V gene TRBV12-3 or TRBV12-4 combines with J gene TRBJ2-7; 7 bases map to TRBD2. V gave up 2 bases and J gave up 3 bases; unmatched junction bases: 7. The CDR3 contains 15 residues. This CDR3 is CASSLSSGFLYEQYF. For the CDR3, the DNA is TGTGCCAGCAGTTTAAGTAGCGGGTTTCTCTACGAGCAGTACTTC.

This clonotype appeared many times. CDR3 DNA: TGTGCCAGCAGTTTAGAGGCTAGCGGCCTAGAGACCCAGTACTTC. It specifies CASSLEASGLETQYF. The gene calls are TRBV28 and TRBJ2-5, with 7 bases lining up with TRBD2. V lost 2 bases to trimming and J lost 4 bases; unmatched junction nucleotides: 7. Germline-derived CDR1 and CDR2 are MDHEN and SYDVKM. The CDR3 loop spans 15 amino acids.

The rearrangement joins TRBV6-5 to TRBJ2-3; D is possibly TRBD1 (5 bases). The germline gives CDR1 MNHEY, CDR2 SVGAGI. V was shortened by 4 bases and J by 5 bases, with 10 bases between the two germline ends. The CDR3 runs 13 residues. CDR3 amino acids: CASSWAREDTQYF. As DNA, the CDR3 is TGTGCCAGCAGTTGGGCCAGGGAAGATACGCAGTATTTT.